The present T cell receptor beta chain was sequenced within a study of T cells in Graves' hyperthyroidism and ophthalmopathy (dated by TCRdb to between 2018 and 2021). For the study in its entirety: Peripheral blood was sampled at the time of initial diagnosis, prior to any treatment. The paper reports TCR Vbeta CDR3 sequencing of roughly 140 peripheral blood samples: around 45 ophthalmopathy, fewer than 80 hyperthyroidism and around 17 progressor patients. Once sampling was done, hyperthyroidism patients were given methimazole at a starting dose of 30 mg daily, whereas ophthalmopathy patients were given high-dose intravenous methylprednisolone. To identify TCR V-J signatures that set the groups apart, the researchers used a discovery cohort of 100 or so patients, made up of 40 to 45 with Graves' ophthalmopathy and 57 with stable Graves' hyperthyroidism. Whether ophthalmopathy could be predicted prospectively was tested in an independent validation cohort made up of under 20 hyperthyroidism patients plus 17 patients who later progressed to ophthalmopathy. The 100 or so discovery patients were divided at random into training and test sets in a 7:3 ratio. The study also compared thyroid tissue and blood T-cell repertoires from 6 or 7 Graves' hyperthyroidism patients.

In the ophthalmopathy patients, disease was moderately to severely active, with a Clinical Activity Score of 3 or more, a NOSPECS grade of 4 or more, and a duration of less than 3 months. The study excluded patients with uncontrolled infections, other autoimmune diseases, pregnancy or lactation. Clinical symptoms, serum thyroxine and TRAb, thyroid ultrasound, and orbital computed tomography formed the basis for the diagnoses. PBMCs were separated from roughly 10 ml of fresh peripheral blood using Ficoll-Paque density gradient centrifugation. Total RNA was extracted with Trizol reagent, and quality was checked on an Agilent 2100 Bioanalyzer. Trimming at the junction amounts to 4 bases on V and 7 bases on J, and the germline ends lie 8 bases apart. Sequences KGHSH (CDR1) and LQKENI (CDR2) are obtained from the germline V gene. From cysteine to phenylalanine, the CDR3 is 13 amino acids long. Of all the DNA, just the CDR3 is kept, 39 bases in frame from base 1.

TCR beta CDR3 regions were amplified from RNA transcripts. A first-round RT-PCR of the TCR CDR3 used the HTBI primer set with the Qiagen OneStep RT-PCR kit. A second multiplex PCR round built the libraries, followed by size selection and purification. Paired-end sequencing of the libraries was performed with 100 bp reads on an Illumina HiSeq2000. The authors processed their data as follows. SOAPnuke was used to process the raw data, removing reads that contained adapters or uncalled bases, had a mean Phred below 15, or lacked an exact match to the constant primer or identifier. COPE v1.2.5 was used to merge high-quality paired reads, and clonotypes were defined as unique nucleotide sequences. Clonotypes were aligned to IMGT TRBV, TRBD and TRBJ reference segments using MiTCR v1.1. The analysis was restricted to V-J combinations with a frequency above 0.0001, which together covered 99% to 99.2% of the repertoires. The TCS score was defined as the ratio of F50 (clonal expansion) to E x V (chaos), calculated using BLOSUM62-based TCRdist between CDR3 peptides within each V-J. Welch's t-statistics and random forest reduced some 510 V-J features to 10 to 15, which were used in a naive Bayes classifier (R e1071). TCRdb reprocessed the public reads (quality trimming at Q25 with fastp, clone calling with MiXCR) and kept in-frame beta chains. Every entry covers one CDR3 protein and lists the most common genes and DNA from its rows. V and J calls and clone size were set by TCRdb, not the authors. In this sample the table shows around 350,000 distinct CDR3 sequences, nearly 15% of which occur a single time. Jointly, the top ten make up approximately 19% of the sample.

This clonotype was recorded at least ten times. Its antigen is still unknown. No base-level quality is on record; no much larger clone is a single base apart. General findings and caveats noted by the study authors: In validation, the model predicted progression to ophthalmopathy with around 71% sensitivity and around 72% specificity, a median of approximately 6.7 months before onset. Most expanded thyroid clonotypes (frequency above 0.001) were also found in blood, which suggests that blood repertoires may mirror thyroid immune responses. Ophthalmopathy was separated from stable hyperthyroidism by a 13 V-J signature model, with over 85% sensitivity and roughly 84% specificity obtained in cross-validation and 80%/75% obtained in testing. No statistical method was used to fix the sample size in advance, and group allocation was not hidden from the investigators.

The receptor comes from a woman aged 55-69 years with Graves' ophthalmopathy. The specimen was blood. The V and J genes are TRBV18 and TRBJ1-6; a confident D gene designation cannot be given. The sequenced DNA: TGTGCCAGCTCACAGGGAACCAATTCACCCCTCCACTTT. It is translated as CASSQGTNSPLHF.